Shown below are 31 T cell receptor beta chains from a single sample sequenced in a study of blood T cell repertoires in COVID-19. This table comes from immunoSEQ multiplex PCR, and its TCRdb copy is limited to in-frame clones, with some not included. Of over 300,000 clones in the sample, 89% were seen once. Sequenced sample: PBMCs or T cells enriched from blood (not recorded which). Receptors were obtained from a woman aged 40 to 55 who had recovered from COVID-19.

The chain couples TRBV21-1 to TRBJ1-1; the D call in the table, TRBD1, was not verified against the DNA. TRBV21-1 is marked as a pseudogene. The length of the CDR3 is 17 residues. The CDR3 reads CASSKSRQGPLNTEAFF. The CDR3 coding sequence is TGTGCCAGCAGCAAGTCGAGACAGGGACCGCTGAACACTGAAGCTTTCTTT.

The gene calls are TRBV21-1 and TRBJ2-3; the table's D call, TRBD2, was not checked against the DNA. TRBV21-1 is reported as a pseudogene. CDR3 length: 18 residues. The CDR3 is CASSKVQAGGPMPDTQYF. CDR3 nucleotide sequence: TGTGCCAGCAGCAAAGTTCAAGCGGGAGGGCCAATGCCAGATACGCAGTATTTT.

For the CDR3, the DNA is TGTGCCAGTAGCCTAGGACAGGGCGGAGGTCAGCCCCAGCATTTT. Amino acids: CASSLGQGGGQPQHF. V gene TRBV19 combines with J gene TRBJ1-5, with 8 bases fitting TRBD1. The CDR3 contains 15 residues. In germline, CDR1 is LNHDA, CDR2 SQIVND (reference sequence). Unmatched junction bases numbered 10, after V lost 6 bases and J lost 6 bases.

V usage is TRBV3-1 (or the pseudogene TRBV3-2) and J usage is TRBJ2-2; 15 nucleotides agree with TRBD2. The CDR3 extends over 19 amino acids. Germline-derived CDR1 and CDR2 are LGHDT and YNNKEL (reference sequence). The V gene end was trimmed by 1 base and the J gene end by 5 bases; junction bases not matched to a gene: 8. The CDR3 nucleotides are TGTGCCAGCAGCCAAGTCGGACTAGCGGGAGGGCCGGGAACCGGGGAGCTGTTTTTT. Protein: CASSQVGLAGGPGTGELFF.

The rearrangement uses TRBV29-1 and TRBJ2-6; D may be TRBD1 (6 bases). The CDR3 consists of 13 residues. CDR1 and CDR2 from the germline V gene are SQVTM and ANQGSEA. V lost 6 bases, J lost 1 base, and 7 bases lay in between. Here the CDR3 DNA reads TGCAGCGTACAGGGATCTGGGGCCAACGTCCTGACTTTC. Translation gives CSVQGSGANVLTF.

The chain recombines TRBV29-1 with TRBJ1-2; D is unclear. Germline loops: CDR1 SQVTM, CDR2 ANQGSEA. V lost 5 bases and J 4 bases, leaving 11 bases between the germline ends. CDR3 length: 12 residues. Written as DNA, the CDR3 is TGCAGCGTTAGCGACTGGAGCTATGGCTACACCTTC. This sequence encodes CSVSDWSYGYTF.

V and J are TRBV29-1 and TRBJ2-7, with D unresolved. Germline V gene data show CDR1 as SQVTM and CDR2 as ANQGSEA. V lost 0 bases to trimming and J lost 4 bases, with 10 bases between them. This CDR3 region has 13 residues. The CDR3, as DNA: TGCAGCGTTGAAGATAAGGCTAGTTACGAGCAGTACTTC. This gives the protein CSVEDKASYEQYF.

V and J are TRBV7-2 and TRBJ2-1, with 14 bases fitting TRBD2. Germline V CDR1 and CDR2: SGHTA, FQGNSA. J lost 7 bases, V lost 4 bases, and 6 bases had no gene match. The CDR3 length is 16 residues. In nucleotides, the CDR3 is TGTGCCAGCAGCTCGTACGGGACTAGCGGGGGAAATGAGCAGTTCTTC. The encoded protein is CASSSYGTSGGNEQFF.

J is TRBJ1-2 and V is TRBV19, with 9 bases fitting TRBD1. V shed 2 bases, J shed 2 bases, and the junction held 9 bases outside the gene matches. Per germline, CDR1 LNHDA and CDR2 SQIVND (reference sequence). The CDR3 has 17 amino acids. For the CDR3, the DNA is TGTGCCAGTAGTATATCATCTGGGACAGGGACCAACTATGGCTACACCTTC. Translation gives CASSISSGTGTNYGYTF.

V usage is TRBV7-3 and J usage is TRBJ2-2, with D hard to call. The CDR3 has 15 residues. Trimming pared 4 bases from V and 5 bases from J, leaving 14 bases between. Per germline, CDR1 SGHTA and CDR2 FQGTGA. CDR3 protein: CASSSEPGGTGELFF. CDR3 in DNA: TGTGCCAGCAGCTCTGAACCGGGTGGTACCGGGGAGCTGTTTTTT.

This clone has a single count. V is TRBV19 and J is TRBJ2-2, with 9 bases fitting TRBD1. Germline V gene lookup returns CDR1 LNHDA and CDR2 SQIVND (reference sequence). The length of the CDR3 is 19 residues. Losses at the gene ends were 4 bases for V and 2 bases for J; bases not matched to a gene: 14. CDR3: CASSSLGQGLSQNTGELFF. CDR3 coding DNA: TGTGCCAGTAGTAGCCTCGGACAGGGGTTGTCTCAAAACACCGGGGAGCTGTTTTTT. Supplemented by reference TRBV19 and TRBJ2-2, the full variable domain reads DGGITQSPKYLFRKEGQNVTLSCEQNLNHDAMYWYRQDPGQGLRLIYYSQIVNDFQKGDIAEGYSVSREKKESFPLTVTSAQKNPTAFYLCASSSLGQGLSQNTGELFFGEGSRLTVL.

This clone was found a few times. The chain links TRBV9 to TRBJ2-1; TRBD1 might be the D (6 bases). This CDR3 spans 14 amino acids. Germline CDR1 and CDR2: SGDLS and YYNGEE. The V gene lost 6 bases and the J gene lost 7 bases, with 17 bases spanning the gap. CDR3 region: CASNNGGVGNEQFF. The CDR3 DNA reads as TGTGCCAGCAATAATGGGGGCGTGGGTAATGAGCAGTTCTTC.

The chain uses TRBV4-2 and TRBJ2-6; 9 bases are a match to TRBD1. Trimming took 8 bases from V and 0 from J; bases not matched to a gene: 2. The CDR3 has 15 amino acids. Per germline, CDR1 LGHNA and CDR2 YNFKEQ. This chain's CDR3 is CASRDRVSGANVLTF. CDR3 nucleotide sequence: TGTGCCAGCCGGGACAGGGTCTCTGGGGCCAACGTCCTGACTTTC.

The chain links TRBV3-1 (or the pseudogene TRBV3-2) to TRBJ2-5; weak D call: TRBD2 (5 bases). Germline lookup yields CDR1 LGHDT and CDR2 YNNKEL (reference sequence). CDR3 length equals 14 residues. V lost 2 bases, J lost 5 bases, and 12 bases lay in between. In DNA, the CDR3 is TGTGCCAGCAGCCAACCAGTCGGGGTGGAGACCCAGTACTTC. It specifies CASSQPVGVETQYF.

This clone is a singleton in its sample. This chain joins TRBV6-5 and TRBJ2-3; 9 nucleotides agree with TRBD2. The CDR3 is 15 residues long. V gave up 6 bases and J gave up 0 bases; unmatched junction bases: 4. Germline V gene data show CDR1 as MNHEY and CDR2 as SVGAGI. The CDR3 spells CASSWLAGSTDTQYF. CDR3 DNA sequence: TGTGCCAGCAGCTGGCTAGCGGGGAGCACAGATACGCAGTATTTT.

The table lists this clone with a few counts. This sequence joins TRBV7-8 and TRBJ2-3; 8 positions match TRBD1. Germline lookup yields CDR1 SGHVS and CDR2 FQNEAQ. The length of the CDR3 is 15 residues. J lost 0 bases, V lost 4 bases, and 3 bases had no gene match. CDR3 protein: CASSWTGPSTDTQYF. Written as DNA, the CDR3 is TGTGCCAGCAGCTGGACAGGGCCCAGCACAGATACGCAGTATTTT.

The V call is TRBV5-5, the J call TRBJ2-7, with 7 bases identical to TRBD1. CDR1 and CDR2 (germline): SGHKS, YYEKEE (reference sequence). This CDR3 has 14 amino acids. J lost 2 bases, V lost 1 base, and 3 bases had no gene match. In nucleotides, the CDR3 is TGTGCCAGCAGCTTGTATCAGGGGGCCTACGAGCAGTACTTC. Amino acid sequence: CASSLYQGAYEQYF.

This clone was counted only a few times. The chain is built from TRBV6-5 and TRBJ2-7; 8 nucleotides line up with TRBD1. Trimming cost V 6 bases and J 2 bases; bases outside gene matches: 9. The CDR3 has 15 residues. In germline, CDR1 is MNHEY, CDR2 SVGAGI. The CDR3 nucleotides read TGTGCCAGCAGCAAGAGACAGGGGCCAGCCTACGAGCAGTACTTC. Amino acids: CASSKRQGPAYEQYF.

The chain uses TRBV13 and TRBJ1-5; a possible D gene is TRBD1 (6 bases). Germline assignment: CDR1 PRHDT and CDR2 FYEKMQ (reference sequence). The V gene lost 0 bases and the J gene lost 7 bases, with 7 bases spanning the gap. This CDR3 contains 13 residues. The CDR3 loop reads CASSLGRGQPQHF. In DNA, the CDR3 is TGTGCCAGCAGCTTAGGGAGGGGGCAGCCCCAGCATTTT.

The chain uses TRBV4-1 and TRBJ2-1, with 9 positions matching TRBD2. Per the germline V gene, CDR1 is MGHRA and CDR2 is YSYEKL. With 3 bases clipped from V and 5 bases from J, the junction kept 20 bases outside the gene matches. This CDR3 spans 20 amino acids. The CDR3 DNA sequence: TGCGCCAGCAGCCATGAGGAGCGGGAGGTTTATGGGTTTTTGGACAATGAGCAGTTCTTC. Its translation: CASSHEEREVYGFLDNEQFF.

This chain links TRBV7-9 with TRBJ1-6; TRBD1 matches 9 bases. With V trimmed by 5 bases and J by 6 bases, 14 bases remained unmatched. CDR3 size: 18 residues. The germline V gene has CDR1 SEHNR and CDR2 FQNEAQ (reference sequence). CDR3 in amino acids: CASSARDRDLLSNSPLHF. The CDR3 DNA follows: TGTGCCAGCAGCGCCCGGGACAGGGACCTTCTGAGTAATTCACCCCTCCACTTT.

There are a few counts of this clone. The chain uses TRBV7-2 and TRBJ1-2; D gene unclear. The CDR3 covers 12 residues. CDR1 and CDR2 (germline): SGHTA, FQGNSA. The V gene lost 4 bases and the J gene lost 0 bases, with 3 bases spanning the gap. In DNA form, the CDR3 reads TGTGCCAGCAGCTCTTCTAACTATGGCTACACCTTC. It yields the protein CASSSSNYGYTF.

The chain links TRBV7-3 to TRBJ2-2, with 10 positions matching TRBD1. V shed 5 bases, J shed 2 bases, and the junction held 5 bases outside the gene matches. The length of the CDR3 is 16 residues. CDR1 SGHTA and CDR2 FQGTGA come from the germline V gene. The CDR3 sequence: CASSRGQGLNTGELFF. The CDR3 DNA sequence: TGTGCCAGCAGCCGGGGACAGGGGCTTAACACCGGGGAGCTGTTTTTT.

The chain recombines TRBV19 with TRBJ2-3; D not resolved. V shed 5 bases and J shed 6 bases, with 15 bases lying between them. The CDR3 consists of 14 residues. In germline, CDR1 is LNHDA, CDR2 SQIVND (reference sequence). The CDR3 loop reads CASSLGTASDTQYF. In DNA form, the CDR3 reads TGTGCCAGTAGTCTCGGTACCGCTTCTGATACGCAGTATTTT.

V usage is TRBV11-3 and J usage is TRBJ1-6; D perhaps matches TRBD1 (5 bases). V dropped 5 bases and J dropped 6 bases, with 14 bases sitting between them. The CDR3 length is 15 residues. CDR1 and CDR2 from the germline V gene are SGHNT and YENEEA. CDR3 sequence: CASSLVQGPNSPLHF. The CDR3, as DNA: TGTGCCAGCAGCCTAGTCCAGGGTCCTAATTCACCCCTCCACTTT.

The chain links TRBV7-8 to TRBJ1-4; no definite D call. The germline V and J ends were trimmed by 4 bases and 4 bases, with 16 bases remaining between them. The CDR3 totals 16 residues. The V gene's germline CDR1 is SGHVS and CDR2 FQNEAQ. The chain's CDR3 is CASSSIESGNNEKLFF. DNA of the CDR3: TGTGCCAGCAGCTCTATAGAGTCAGGAAATAATGAAAAACTGTTTTTT.

This chain's CDR3 is CASSQDRAPPDEKLFF. Here the CDR3 DNA reads TGCGCCAGCAGCCAAGACAGAGCGCCCCCCGATGAAAAACTGTTTTTT. The J gene is TRBJ1-4, the V gene TRBV4-3; D not resolved. The CDR3 consists of 16 residues. CDR1 LGHNA and CDR2 YSLEER come from the germline V gene. Trimming left V 0 bases short and J 6 bases short, with 14 bases between.

For the CDR3, the DNA is TGCGCCAGCAGCTTGGGAGGGAGTGGGGCAGATACGCAGTATTTT. It is translated as CASSLGGSGADTQYF. The chain carries TRBV5-1 and TRBJ2-3; D possibly corresponds to TRBD2 (5 bases). From germline, CDR1 is SGHRS and CDR2 YFSETQ. The V end was cut by 0 bases, the J end by 4 bases, with 12 bases between. The CDR3 runs 15 residues.

The J gene is TRBJ2-6, the V gene TRBV2, with 7 bases lining up with TRBD2. The ends lost 8 bases at V and 3 bases at J; junction bases unmatched: 7. CDR1 is SNHLY and CDR2 is FYNNEI in the germline V gene. CDR3 length equals 15 residues. In DNA, the CDR3 is TGTGCCAGCCACGAGGGAGGGGTTGGGGCCAACGTCCTGACTTTC. Translation: CASHEGGVGANVLTF.

CDR3 nucleotide sequence: TGTGCCAGCAGTCCGCGCGGGAGATTGGACACCGGGGAGCTGTTTTTT. Protein product: CASSPRGRLDTGELFF. The chain is built from TRBV7-3 and TRBJ2-2, with 7 nucleotides matching TRBD2. Germline assignment: CDR1 SGHTA and CDR2 FQGTGA. This CDR3 is 16 amino acids long. Germline trimming cut 6 bases from V and 3 bases from J; bases unmatched to any gene: 10.

The V call is TRBV11-1, the J call TRBJ1-2, with TRBD1 matching over 8 bases. CDR3 length: 14 amino acids. The ends lost 5 bases at V and 8 bases at J; junction bases unmatched: 10. Germline V gene sequence: CDR1 SGHAT, CDR2 FQDESV (reference sequence). The CDR3 bases are TGTGCCAGCAGCCCCGGACAGGGACGGGAGGGCTACACCTTC. Translated: CASSPGQGREGYTF.